A selection of T cell receptor beta chains follows, all from one sample in a study of shared clonotypes between healthy human individuals. Profiling relied on immunoSEQ multiplex PCR, and the TCRdb table lists in-frame clones only, not all of them. The sample carries 2 million to 3 million clones, just over 90% recorded once. Sequences were obtained from naive CD4+ T cells sorted from blood. The receptors here all came from a man between 18 and 35 years old in good health. Both conserved end residues are part of each CDR3. D genes are given only for firm matches. Size values are once, few and many counts, or a class for expanded clones, and some rows have none.

>TRBV7-2|TRBJ1-5|.|.
TGTGCCAGCAGCTTAGTTCCGGATCAGCCCCAGCATTTT
CASSLVPDQPQHF
>TRBV7-7|TRBJ1-1|.|few
TGTGCTAGCAGCCGAGACAGGAACACTGAAGCTTTCTTT
CASSRDRNTEAFF
>TRBV6-6|TRBJ1-2|TRBD1|.
TGTGCCAGCAGGGGGACAGCGAACTATGGCTACACCTTC
CASRGTANYGYTF
>TRBV30|TRBJ2-2|.|.
TGTGCCTGGAGATGGGGATCGCGGGCGAGCGGGGAGCTGTTTTTT
CAWRWGSRASGELFF
>TRBV2|TRBJ2-5|TRBD2|.
TGTGCCAGCGGTTTGGCGGGGGGGCTTGAGACCCAGTACTTC
CASGLAGGLETQYF
>TRBV18|TRBJ2-4|TRBD2|.
TGTGCCAGCTCACCACGAGGGACTAGCGGGGGAATTAACATTCAGTACTTC
CASSPRGTSGGINIQYF
>TRBV7-9|TRBJ1-2|TRBD1|.
TGTGCCAGCAGCTTAGCCATTACAGGGGGTAATGGCTACACCTTC
CASSLAITGGNGYTF
>TRBV6-1|TRBJ1-2|.|.
TGTGCCAGCAGTGAGAGCAGGGTCGGTTCGGGCTACACCTTC
CASSESRVGSGYTF
>TRBV5-1|TRBJ2-3|TRBD2|.
TGCGCCAGCAGCGAAGCGGGGGCGAGAGATACGCAGTATTTT
CASSEAGARDTQYF
>TRBV16|TRBJ1-2|.|.
TGTGCCAGCAGCCAAGGGACATTATATGGCTACACCTTC
CASSQGTLYGYTF
>TRBV10-3|TRBJ2-7|TRBD2|.
TGTGCCATCAGTGAGTCAGGCCTAGCGGATTCCTACGAGCAGTACTTC
CAISESGLADSYEQYF
>TRBV28|TRBJ2-1|TRBD2|once
TGTGCCAGCAGCTTATCCCGGGGGGGGGTCTACAATGAGCAGTTCTTC
CASSLSRGGVYNEQFF
>TRBV28|TRBJ1-6|.|.
TGTGCCAGCAGTCCCATTGCCTATAATTCACCCCTCCACTTT
CASSPIAYNSPLHF
>TRBV21-1|TRBJ1-3|.|.
TGTGCCAGCAGCCCCCGACTGTCGAGCTCTGGAAACACCATATATTTT
CASSPRLSSSGNTIYF
>TRBV5-4|TRBJ2-7|TRBD2|.
TGTGCCAGCAGCCCCGGGGGACTAGCGGGAGGTGGACAGTACTTC
CASSPGGLAGGGQYF
>TRBV2|TRBJ1-1|TRBD1|.
TGTGCCAGGAATCCGGGACAGGGCGCGTTGACTTTCTTT
CARNPGQGALTFF
>TRBV5-1|TRBJ1-3|.|.
TGCGCCAGCAGCACGACGGCAGGGGTTGGAAACACCATATATTTT
CASSTTAGVGNTIYF
>TRBV18|TRBJ1-5|.|once
TGTGCCAGCTCACCGGACCCAACCCAGCCCCAGCATTTT
CASSPDPTQPQHF
>TRBV5-1|TRBJ2-7|.|.
TGCGCCAGCAGCCCGAGTGGGGCCTACGAGCAGTACTTC
CASSPSGAYEQYF
>TRBV10-3|TRBJ1-1|.|.
TGTGCCGCCTGTTCGAGAGGCCGGGTACCAACTGAAGCTTTCTTT
CAACSRGRVPTEAFF
>TRBV30|TRBJ2-2|TRBD1|.
TGTGCCTGGAGTATTTCTCCCGGCTCCGGTCCCGGCAGGGGGCCTTACACCGGGGAGCTGTTTTTT
CAWSISPGSGPGRGPYTGELFF
>TRBV6-1|TRBJ2-5|.|.
TGTGCCAGCAGTGAATCGTTGGGCTCCCAAGAGACCCAGTACTTC
CASSESLGSQETQYF
>TRBV25-1|TRBJ2-7|.|.
TGTGCCAGCAGTGAATCGAGTAGCTACGAGCAGTACTTC
CASSESSSYEQYF
>TRBV7-8|TRBJ2-1|TRBD2|.
TGTGCCAGCAGCTTATCTAGCGGGGGGGCATTTGGTAATGAGCAGTTCTTC
CASSLSSGGAFGNEQFF
>TRBV13|TRBJ2-1|.|.
TGTGCCAGCAGCCAGGGGACATACTCCTACAATGAGCAGTTCTTC
CASSQGTYSYNEQFF
>TRBV5-4|TRBJ1-2|.|.
TGTGCCAGCAGGGTCTCCGGCGGGGGCAATTATGGCTACACCTTC
CASRVSGGGNYGYTF
>TRBV28|TRBJ1-2|.|.
TGTGCCAGCAGTTACAGGGCGTTTGATGGCTACACCTTC
CASSYRAFDGYTF
>TRBV19|TRBJ2-1|.|.
TGTGCCAGTAGTAGAGGGACTCGCCAACACTACAATGAGCAGTTCTTC
CASSRGTRQHYNEQFF
>TRBV6-1|TRBJ1-4|.|once
TGTGCCAGCAGTGAAGGGTACAGGGCAACTAATGAAAAACTGTTTTTT
CASSEGYRATNEKLFF
>TRBV11-2|TRBJ2-3|.|.
TGTGCCAGCAGCTCCCGGGAGACGCAGTATTTT
CASSSRETQYF
>TRBV2|TRBJ2-1|TRBD2|once
TGTGCCAGCAGGGGAGGACTAGCGGGAGGATACAATGAGCAGTTCTTC
CASRGGLAGGYNEQFF
>TRBV2|TRBJ2-1|.|.
TGTGCCAGCAGTGAGCTGGGGGCCGTTGTCTTC
CASSELGAVVF
>TRBV9|TRBJ1-4|.|.
TGTGCCAGCAGCGCACAGGGTACAACTAATGAAAAACTGTTTTTT
CASSAQGTTNEKLFF
>TRBV4-2|TRBJ2-1|.|.
TGTGCCAGCAGCCAAGAAAGAGGGCCATACAATGAGCAGTTCTTC
CASSQERGPYNEQFF
>TRBV5-1|TRBJ2-6|.|.
TGCGCCAGCCTCCCTGGAGCTTCAGGGGCCAACGTCCTGACTTTC
CASLPGASGANVLTF